This T cell receptor (beta chain) is drawn from a study of T cell changes during pregnancy in multiple sclerosis. Sequencing used immunoSEQ multiplex PCR; TCRdb keeps in-frame clones, though not all of them. The table shows around 130,000 clones, with around 95% occurring only once. After removal of 5 bases from V and 4 bases from J, the junction contained 8 bases not matched to a gene. The CDR3 length is 15 residues. Germline CDR1 is MNHEY and CDR2 is SMNVEV (reference sequence). This sample comprised peripheral blood, obtained after pregnancy. The rearrangement joins TRBV27 to TRBJ2-7; 10 bases map to TRBD1. This TCR was recovered from a female donor with multiple sclerosis, enrolled in a pregnancy study. CDR3 nucleotide sequence: TGTGCCAGCAGTGTGACAGGGGGCTCTGGATACGAGCAGTACTTC. Amino acids: CASSVTGGSGYEQYF.